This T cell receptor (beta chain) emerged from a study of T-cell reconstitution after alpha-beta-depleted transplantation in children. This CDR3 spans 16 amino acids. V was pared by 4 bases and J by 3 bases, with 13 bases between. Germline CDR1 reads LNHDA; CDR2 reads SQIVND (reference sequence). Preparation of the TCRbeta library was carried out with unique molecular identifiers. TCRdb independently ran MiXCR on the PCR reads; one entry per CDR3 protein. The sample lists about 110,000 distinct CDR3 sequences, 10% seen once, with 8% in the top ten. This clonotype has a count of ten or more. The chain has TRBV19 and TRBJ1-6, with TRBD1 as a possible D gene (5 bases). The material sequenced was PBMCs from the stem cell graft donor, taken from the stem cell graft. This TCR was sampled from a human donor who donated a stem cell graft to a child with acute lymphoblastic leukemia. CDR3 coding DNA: TGTGCCAGTAGTACCGGCAGCAGGGTCTATAATTCACCCCTCCACTTT. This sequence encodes CASSTGSRVYNSPLHF. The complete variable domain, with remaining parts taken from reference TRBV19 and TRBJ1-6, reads DGGITQSPKYLFRKEGQNVTLSCEQNLNHDAMYWYRQDPGQGLRLIYYSQIVNDFQKGDIAEGYSVSREKKESFPLTVTSAQKNPTAFYLCASSTGSRVYNSPLHFGNGTRLTVT.